The 4 T cell receptor beta chains below were found in one sample sequenced in a study of blood T cell repertoires in COVID-19. Data came from immunoSEQ multiplex PCR; TCRdb stores just in-frame clones and leaves some out. The sample gives some 100,000 clones, less than 85% of which show up once; about 4.5% is in the top ten. Sample: peripheral blood. These receptors all come from a human donor in a cohort sampled during active or convalescent COVID-19.

This clone was observed once. This rearrangement joins TRBV3-1 (or the pseudogene TRBV3-2) to TRBJ2-1; TRBD2 matches at 8 bases. J was trimmed by 8 bases and V by 2 bases; bases with no gene match: 14. The CDR3 has 17 amino acids. The germline CDR1 and CDR2 sequences are LGHDT and YNNKEL (reference sequence). The chain's CDR3 is CASSQQVLAVGNDEQFF. DNA of the CDR3: TGTGCCAGCAGCCAACAAGTACTAGCGGTCGGAAACGATGAGCAGTTCTTC.

This sequence joins TRBV7-9 and TRBJ2-2; D remains ambiguous. The V and J ends lost 1 base and 6 bases respectively, with 9 bases between them. Germline CDR1 is SEHNR and CDR2 is FQNEAQ (reference sequence). The CDR3 length is 14 residues. The CDR3 sequence: CASSLGRVAGELFF. The CDR3 DNA sequence: TGTGCCAGCAGCTTAGGCCGGGTAGCCGGGGAGCTGTTTTTT.

V is TRBV3-1 (or the pseudogene TRBV3-2) and J is TRBJ2-7; a possible D gene is TRBD1 (6 bases). Trimming removed 4 bases at V and 0 bases at J, with 13 bases between. Germline V gives CDR1 LGHDT, CDR2 YNNKEL (reference sequence). The CDR3 contains 15 residues. The CDR3 loop is CASSLRTANSYEQYF. The CDR3 DNA reads as TGTGCCAGCAGCCTTAGGACAGCTAACTCCTACGAGCAGTACTTC.

The gene calls are TRBV5-1 and TRBJ2-7; 11 nucleotides line up with TRBD2. The CDR3 sequence is 15 residues long. V was pared by 1 base and J by 0 bases, with 0 bases of the junction left unmatched. Germline V gene data show CDR1 as SGHRS and CDR2 as YFSETQ. Here the CDR3 reads CASSLTSGGSYEQYF. CDR3 bases: TGCGCCAGCAGCTTGACTAGCGGGGGCTCCTACGAGCAGTACTTC.